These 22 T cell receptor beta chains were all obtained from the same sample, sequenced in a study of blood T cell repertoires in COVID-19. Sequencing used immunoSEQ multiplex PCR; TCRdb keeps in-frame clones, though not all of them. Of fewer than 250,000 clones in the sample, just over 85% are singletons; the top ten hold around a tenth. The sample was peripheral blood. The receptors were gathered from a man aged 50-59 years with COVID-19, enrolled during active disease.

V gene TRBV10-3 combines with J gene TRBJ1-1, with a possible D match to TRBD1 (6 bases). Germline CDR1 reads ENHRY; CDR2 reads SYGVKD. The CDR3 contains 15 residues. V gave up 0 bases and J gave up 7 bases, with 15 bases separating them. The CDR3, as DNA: TGTGCCATCAGTGAGTCATTTCAGGGGCATAGTGAAGCTTTCTTT. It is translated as CAISESFQGHSEAFF.

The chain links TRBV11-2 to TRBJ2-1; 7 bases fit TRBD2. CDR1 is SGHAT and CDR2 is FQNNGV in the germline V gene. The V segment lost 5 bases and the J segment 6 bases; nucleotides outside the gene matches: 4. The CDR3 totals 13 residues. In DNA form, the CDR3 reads TGTGCCAGCAGCGAAGGGAGGGTCAATGAGCAGTTCTTC. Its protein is CASSEGRVNEQFF.

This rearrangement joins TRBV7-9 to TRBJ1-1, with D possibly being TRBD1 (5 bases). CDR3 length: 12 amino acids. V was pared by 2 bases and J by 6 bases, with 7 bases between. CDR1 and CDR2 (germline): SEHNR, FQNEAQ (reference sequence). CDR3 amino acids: CASSLQGSEAFF. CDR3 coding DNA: TGTGCCAGCAGCTTACAGGGCTCTGAAGCTTTCTTT.

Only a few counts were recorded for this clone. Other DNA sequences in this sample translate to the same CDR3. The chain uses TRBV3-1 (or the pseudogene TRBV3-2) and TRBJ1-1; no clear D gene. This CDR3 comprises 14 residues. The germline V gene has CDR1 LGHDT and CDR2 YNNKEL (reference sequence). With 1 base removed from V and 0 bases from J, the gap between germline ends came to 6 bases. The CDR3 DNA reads TGTGCCAGCAGCCAAGGTAGTCTGAACACTGAAGCTTTCTTT. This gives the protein CASSQGSLNTEAFF.

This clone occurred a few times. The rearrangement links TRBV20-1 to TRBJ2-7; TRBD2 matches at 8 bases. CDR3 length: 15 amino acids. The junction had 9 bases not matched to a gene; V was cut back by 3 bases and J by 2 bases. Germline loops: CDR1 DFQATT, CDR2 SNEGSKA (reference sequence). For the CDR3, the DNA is TGCAGTGCTAGTTGGGCTAGCGGGCGACCCTACGAGCAGTACTTC. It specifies CSASWASGRPYEQYF.

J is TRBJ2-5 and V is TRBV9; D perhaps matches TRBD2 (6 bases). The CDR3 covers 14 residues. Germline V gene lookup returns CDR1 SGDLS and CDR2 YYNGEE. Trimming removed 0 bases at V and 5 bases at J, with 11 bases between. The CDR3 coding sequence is TGTGCCAGCAGCGTAGCCGCGGGGAGGGAGACCCAGTACTTC. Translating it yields CASSVAAGRETQYF.

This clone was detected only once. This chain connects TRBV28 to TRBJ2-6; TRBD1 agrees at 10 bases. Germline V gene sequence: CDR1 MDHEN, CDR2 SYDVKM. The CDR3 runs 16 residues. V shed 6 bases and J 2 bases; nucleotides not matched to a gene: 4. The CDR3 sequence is CASRRDRGAGANVLTF. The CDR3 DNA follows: TGTGCCAGCAGGAGGGACAGGGGAGCTGGGGCCAACGTCCTGACTTTC. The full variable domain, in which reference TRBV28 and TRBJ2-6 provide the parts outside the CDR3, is DVKVTQSSRYLVKRTGEKVFLECVQDMDHENMFWYRQDPGLGLRLIYFSYDVKMKEKGDIPEGYSVSREKKERFSLILESASTNQTSMYLCASRRDRGAGANVLTFGAGSRLTVL.

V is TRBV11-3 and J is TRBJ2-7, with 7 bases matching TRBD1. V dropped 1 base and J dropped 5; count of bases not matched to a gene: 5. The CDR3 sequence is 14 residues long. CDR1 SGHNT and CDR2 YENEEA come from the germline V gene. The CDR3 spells CASSLGQGENEQYF. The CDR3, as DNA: TGTGCCAGCAGCTTAGGACAGGGTGAGAACGAGCAGTACTTC.

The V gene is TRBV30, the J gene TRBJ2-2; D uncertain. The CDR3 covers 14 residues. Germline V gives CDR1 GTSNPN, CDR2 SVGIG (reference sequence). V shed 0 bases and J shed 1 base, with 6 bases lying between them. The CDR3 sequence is CAWSVNRNTGELFF. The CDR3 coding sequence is TGTGCCTGGAGTGTAAACAGGAACACCGGGGAGCTGTTTTTT.

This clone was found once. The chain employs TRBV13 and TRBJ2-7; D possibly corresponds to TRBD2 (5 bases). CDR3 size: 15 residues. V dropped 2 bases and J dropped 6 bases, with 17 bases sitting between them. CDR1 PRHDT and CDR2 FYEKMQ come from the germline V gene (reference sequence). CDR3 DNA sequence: TGTGCCAGCAGCTTAAGGCTAGGCGGGTTGAGCGAGCAGTACTTC. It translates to CASSLRLGGLSEQYF.

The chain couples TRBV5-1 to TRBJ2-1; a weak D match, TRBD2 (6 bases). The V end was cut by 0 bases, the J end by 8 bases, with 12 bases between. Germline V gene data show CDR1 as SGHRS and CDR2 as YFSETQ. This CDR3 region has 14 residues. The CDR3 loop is CASSLAQTGDEQFF. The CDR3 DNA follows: TGCGCCAGCAGCTTGGCTCAGACGGGGGATGAGCAGTTCTTC.

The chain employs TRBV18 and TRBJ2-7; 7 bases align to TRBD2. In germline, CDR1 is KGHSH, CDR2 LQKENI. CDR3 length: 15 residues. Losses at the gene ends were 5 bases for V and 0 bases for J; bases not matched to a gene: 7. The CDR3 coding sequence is TGTGCCAGCTCAGCGGGCCGGGACTACTCCTACGAGCAGTACTTC. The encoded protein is CASSAGRDYSYEQYF. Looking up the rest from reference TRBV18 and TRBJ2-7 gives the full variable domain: NAGVMQNPRHLVRRRGQEARLRCSPMKGHSHVYWYRQLPEEGLKFMVYLQKENIIDESGMPKERFSAEFPKEGPSILRIQQVVRGDSAAYFCASSAGRDYSYEQYFGPGTRLTVT.

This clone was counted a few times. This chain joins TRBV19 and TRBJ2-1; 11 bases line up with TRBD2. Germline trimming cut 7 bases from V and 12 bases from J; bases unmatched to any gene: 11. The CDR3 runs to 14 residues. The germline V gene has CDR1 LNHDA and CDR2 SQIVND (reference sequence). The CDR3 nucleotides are TGTGCCAGTACCCCGGGACTAGCGGTCCAGGGGCAGTTCTTC. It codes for CASTPGLAVQGQFF.

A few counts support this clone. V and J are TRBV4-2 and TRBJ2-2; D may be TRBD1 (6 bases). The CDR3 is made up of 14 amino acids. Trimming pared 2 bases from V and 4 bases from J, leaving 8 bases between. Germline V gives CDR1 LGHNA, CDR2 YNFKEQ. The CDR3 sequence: CASSQRTVTGELFF. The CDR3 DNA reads TGTGCCAGCAGCCAAAGGACAGTCACCGGGGAGCTGTTTTTT.

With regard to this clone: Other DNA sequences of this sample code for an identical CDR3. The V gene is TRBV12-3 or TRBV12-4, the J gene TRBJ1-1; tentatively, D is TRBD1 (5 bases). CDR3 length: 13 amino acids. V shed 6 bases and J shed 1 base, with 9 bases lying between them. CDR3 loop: CASRQTGNTEAFF. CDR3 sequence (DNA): TGTGCCAGCAGACAAACAGGGAACACTGAAGCTTTCTTT.

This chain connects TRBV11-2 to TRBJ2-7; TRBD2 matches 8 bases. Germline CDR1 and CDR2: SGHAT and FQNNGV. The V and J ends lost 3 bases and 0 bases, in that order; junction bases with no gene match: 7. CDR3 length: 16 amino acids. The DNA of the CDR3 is TGTGCCAGCAGCTTGCGGGAGGTTTTCACCTCCTACGAGCAGTACTTC. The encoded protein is CASSLREVFTSYEQYF.

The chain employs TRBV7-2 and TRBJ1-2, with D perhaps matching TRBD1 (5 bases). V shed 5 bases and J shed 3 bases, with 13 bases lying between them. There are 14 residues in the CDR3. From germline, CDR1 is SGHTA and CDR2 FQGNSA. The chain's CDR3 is CASSPGGVDYGYTF. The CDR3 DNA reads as TGTGCCAGCAGCCCTGGGGGGGTCGACTATGGCTACACCTTC.

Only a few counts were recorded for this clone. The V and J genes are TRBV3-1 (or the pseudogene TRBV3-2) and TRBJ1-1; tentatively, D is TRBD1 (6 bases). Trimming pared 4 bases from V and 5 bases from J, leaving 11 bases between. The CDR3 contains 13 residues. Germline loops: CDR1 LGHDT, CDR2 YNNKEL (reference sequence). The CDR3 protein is CASSLTTGTEAFF. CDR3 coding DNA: TGTGCCAGCAGCCTTACGACAGGAACTGAAGCTTTCTTT.

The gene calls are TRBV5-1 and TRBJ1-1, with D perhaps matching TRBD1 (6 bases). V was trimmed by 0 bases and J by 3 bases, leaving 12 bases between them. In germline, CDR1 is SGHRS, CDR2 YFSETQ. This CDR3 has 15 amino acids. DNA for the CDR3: TGCGCCAGCAGCTTGGATATGGGGGGGCACACTGAAGCTTTCTTT. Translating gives CASSLDMGGHTEAFF.

CDR3 residues: CASSIGPGEAFF. The CDR3 DNA reads as TGTGCCAGTAGTATAGGTCCAGGGGAAGCTTTCTTT. J is TRBJ1-1 and V is TRBV19; the D gene is possibly TRBD1 (5 bases). The germline V gene has CDR1 LNHDA and CDR2 SQIVND (reference sequence). This CDR3 spans 12 amino acids. The V end lost 1 base, the J end lost 8 bases, and 8 bases lay between the germline ends.

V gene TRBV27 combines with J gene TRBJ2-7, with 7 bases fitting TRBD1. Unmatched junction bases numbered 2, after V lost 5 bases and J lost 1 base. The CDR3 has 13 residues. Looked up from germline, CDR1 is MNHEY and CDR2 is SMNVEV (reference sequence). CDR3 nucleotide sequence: TGTGCCAGCAGTCACAGGGGTTCCTACGAGCAGTACTTC. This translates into CASSHRGSYEQYF.

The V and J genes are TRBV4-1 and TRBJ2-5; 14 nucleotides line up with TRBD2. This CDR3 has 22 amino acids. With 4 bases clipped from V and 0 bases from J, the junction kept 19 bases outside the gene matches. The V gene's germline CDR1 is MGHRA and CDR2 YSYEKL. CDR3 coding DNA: TGCGCCAGCAGCCCAATAAGTTCAGGACTAGCGGGAGGACCGAGGTACCAAGAGACCCAGTACTTC. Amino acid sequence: CASSPISSGLAGGPRYQETQYF.